The entry below describes one TCR beta chain. The germline CDR1 and CDR2 sequences are ENHRY and SYGVKD. The CDR3 runs 15 residues. Trimming pared 3 bases from V and 4 bases from J, leaving 13 bases between. TCRdb's table, derived via immunoSEQ multiplex PCR, lists solely in-frame clones and lacks some. The sample shows roughly 63,000 clones, around 87% of them seen only once. This record comes from a study of OX40 agonist ivuxolimab in advanced cancers. V is TRBV10-3 and J is TRBJ2-1; D may be TRBD1 or TRBD2 (6 bases each). Sequenced here: CD4+ or CD8+ T cells sorted from blood, sampled in a trial of the OX40 agonist ivuxolimab. The clonotype was recovered from an adult with an advanced solid tumor such as melanoma, head and neck, liver or kidney cancer. Written as DNA, the CDR3 is TGTGCCATCAGTGATCCCGGGGGCGCTTACAATGAGCAGTTCTTC. It yields the protein CAISDPGGAYNEQFF.